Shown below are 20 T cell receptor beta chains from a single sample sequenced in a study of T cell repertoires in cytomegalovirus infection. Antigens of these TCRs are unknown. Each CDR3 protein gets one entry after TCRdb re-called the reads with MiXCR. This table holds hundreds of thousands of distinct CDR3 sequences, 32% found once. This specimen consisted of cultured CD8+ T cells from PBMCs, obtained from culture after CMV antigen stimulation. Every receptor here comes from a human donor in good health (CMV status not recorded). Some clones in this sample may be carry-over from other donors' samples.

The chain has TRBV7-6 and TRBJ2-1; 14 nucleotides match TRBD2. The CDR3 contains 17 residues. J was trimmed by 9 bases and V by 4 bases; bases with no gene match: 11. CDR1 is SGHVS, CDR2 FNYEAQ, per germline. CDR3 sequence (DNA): TGTGCCAGCAGCTCGGAGACTAGCGGGGGGGCGGACGGTGAGCAGTTCTTC. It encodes CASSSETSGGADGEQFF.

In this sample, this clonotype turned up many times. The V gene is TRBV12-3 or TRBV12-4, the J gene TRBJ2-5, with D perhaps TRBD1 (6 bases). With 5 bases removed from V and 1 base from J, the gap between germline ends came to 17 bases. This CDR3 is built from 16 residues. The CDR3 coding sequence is TGTGCCAGCAGTCCGGGACAAGCCAGCGTCCAAGAGACCCAGTACTTC. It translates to CASSPGQASVQETQYF.

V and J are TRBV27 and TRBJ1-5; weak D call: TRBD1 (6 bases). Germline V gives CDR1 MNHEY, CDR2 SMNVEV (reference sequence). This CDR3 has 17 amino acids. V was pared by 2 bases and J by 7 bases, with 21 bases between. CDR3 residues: CASSLITGNRVEQPQHF. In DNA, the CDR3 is TGTGCCAGCAGTTTAATTACCGGGAACAGGGTTGAGCAGCCCCAGCATTTT.

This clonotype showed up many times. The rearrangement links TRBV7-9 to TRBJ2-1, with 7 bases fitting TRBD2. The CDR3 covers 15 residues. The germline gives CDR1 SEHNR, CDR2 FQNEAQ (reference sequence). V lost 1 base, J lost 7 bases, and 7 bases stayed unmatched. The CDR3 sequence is CASSLVGGGGNEQFF. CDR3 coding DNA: TGTGCCAGCAGCTTAGTCGGCGGGGGAGGGAATGAGCAGTTCTTC.

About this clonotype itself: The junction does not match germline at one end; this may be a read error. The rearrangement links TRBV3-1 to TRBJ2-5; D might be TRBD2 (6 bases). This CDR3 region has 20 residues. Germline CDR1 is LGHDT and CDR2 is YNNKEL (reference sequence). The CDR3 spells CASSQDSSGSMWRIQETQYF. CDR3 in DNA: TGTGCCAGCAGTCAAGATTCAAGCGGGTCCATGTGGAGAATCCAAGAGACCCAGTACTTC.

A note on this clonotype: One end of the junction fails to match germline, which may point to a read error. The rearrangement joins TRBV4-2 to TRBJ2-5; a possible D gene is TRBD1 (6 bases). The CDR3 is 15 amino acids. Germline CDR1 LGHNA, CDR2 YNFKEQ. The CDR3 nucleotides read TGTGCCAACAGCCAACCGGGACACCAACAAGAGACCCAGTACTTC. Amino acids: CANSQPGHQQETQYF.

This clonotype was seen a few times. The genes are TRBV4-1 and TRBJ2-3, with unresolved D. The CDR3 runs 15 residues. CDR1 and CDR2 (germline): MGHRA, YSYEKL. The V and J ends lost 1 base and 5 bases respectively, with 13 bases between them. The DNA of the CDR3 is TGCGCCAGCAGCCAAGTCCACTCCAGCGAAGATACGCAGTATTTT. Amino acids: CASSQVHSSEDTQYF.

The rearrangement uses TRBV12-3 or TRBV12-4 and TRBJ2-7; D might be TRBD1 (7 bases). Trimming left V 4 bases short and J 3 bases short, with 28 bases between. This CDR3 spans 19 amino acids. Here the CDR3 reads CASSSGGRTVGEWDYEQYF. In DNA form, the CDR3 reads TGTGCCAGCAGTTCAGGGGGGCGAACGGTTGGAGAATGGGACTACGAGCAGTACTTC.

This CDR3 reads CASSYNSLVAGGGGNEQFF. The CDR3 nucleotides are TGTGCCAGCAGTTACAATAGCCTGGTAGCGGGGGGGGGGGGCAATGAGCAGTTCTTC. The chain combines TRBV6-8 with TRBJ2-1; TRBD2 matches 11 bases. Per germline, CDR1 MNHGY and CDR2 SAAAGT. V was clipped by 2 bases and J by 6 bases; unmatched bases: 15. The CDR3 contains 19 residues.

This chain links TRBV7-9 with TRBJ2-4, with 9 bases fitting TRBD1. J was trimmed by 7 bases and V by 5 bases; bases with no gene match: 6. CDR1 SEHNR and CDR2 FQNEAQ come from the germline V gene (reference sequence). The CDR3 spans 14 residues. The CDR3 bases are TGTGCCAGCAGCAGGACAGGGGCTGGGAACATTCAGTACTTC. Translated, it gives CASSRTGAGNIQYF.

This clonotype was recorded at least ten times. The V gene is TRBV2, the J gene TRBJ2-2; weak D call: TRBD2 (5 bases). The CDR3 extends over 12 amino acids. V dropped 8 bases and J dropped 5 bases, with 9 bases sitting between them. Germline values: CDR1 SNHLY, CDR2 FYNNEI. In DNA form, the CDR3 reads TGTGCCAGCTTAAGGACTACCGGGGAGCTGTTTTTT. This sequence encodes CASLRTTGELFF.

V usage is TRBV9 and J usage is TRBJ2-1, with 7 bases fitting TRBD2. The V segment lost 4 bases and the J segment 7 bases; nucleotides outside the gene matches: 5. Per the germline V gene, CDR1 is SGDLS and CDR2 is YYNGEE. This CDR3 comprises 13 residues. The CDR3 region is CASSSRTRNEQFF. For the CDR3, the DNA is TGTGCCAGCAGCTCTCGGACTAGGAATGAGCAGTTCTTC.

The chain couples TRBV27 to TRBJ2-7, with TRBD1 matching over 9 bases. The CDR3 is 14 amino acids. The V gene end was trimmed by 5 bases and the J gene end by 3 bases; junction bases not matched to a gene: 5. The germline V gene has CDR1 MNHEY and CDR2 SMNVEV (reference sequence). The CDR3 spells CASSHRQGGYEQYV. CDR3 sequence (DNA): TGTGCCAGCAGTCACCGACAGGGGGGCTACGAGCAGTACGTC.

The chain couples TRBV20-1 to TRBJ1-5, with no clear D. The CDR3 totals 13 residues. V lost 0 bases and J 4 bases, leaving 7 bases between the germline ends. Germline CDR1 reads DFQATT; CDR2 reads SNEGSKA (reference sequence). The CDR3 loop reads CSAREGENQPQHF. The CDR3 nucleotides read TGCAGTGCTAGAGAGGGTGAAAATCAGCCCCAGCATTTT.

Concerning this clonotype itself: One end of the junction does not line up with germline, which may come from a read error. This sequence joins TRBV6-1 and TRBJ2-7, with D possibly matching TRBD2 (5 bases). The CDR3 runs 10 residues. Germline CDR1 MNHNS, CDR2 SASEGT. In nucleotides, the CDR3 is TGTGCCAGCAGTGACGGGGTAAGGAACTTC. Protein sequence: CASSDGVRNF.

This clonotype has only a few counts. In nucleotides, the CDR3 is TGCGCCAGCAGCCCAAAGACAGGGCACGAGCAGTTCTTC. It is translated as CASSPKTGHEQFF. The V and J genes are TRBV4-1 and TRBJ2-1, with 7 positions matching TRBD1. V lost 4 bases, J lost 10 bases, and 7 bases stayed unmatched. This CDR3 is built from 13 residues. Germline CDR1 is MGHRA and CDR2 is YSYEKL.

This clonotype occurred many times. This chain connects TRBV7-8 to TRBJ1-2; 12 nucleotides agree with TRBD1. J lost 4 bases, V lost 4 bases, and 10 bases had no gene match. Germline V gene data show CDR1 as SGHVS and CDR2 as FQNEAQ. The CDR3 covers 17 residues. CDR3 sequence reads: CASSSTGQGAVFYGYTF. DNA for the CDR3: TGTGCCAGCAGCTCAACGGGACAGGGGGCTGTTTTCTATGGCTACACCTTC.

The CDR3 loop reads CASGSWIPGQGETQYF. The DNA of the CDR3 is TGTGCTAGTGGTTCTTGGATTCCGGGCCAAGGGGAGACCCAGTACTTC. V is TRBV12-5 and J is TRBJ2-5, with D hard to call. Germline V gene sequence: CDR1 LGHNT, CDR2 FRNRAP. The germline V and J ends were trimmed by 4 bases and 5 bases, with 20 bases remaining between them. The CDR3 spans 16 residues.

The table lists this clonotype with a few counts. The CDR3 bases are TGTGCTCCGACAGGGAACACCGGGGAGCTGTTTTTT. This translates into CAPTGNTGELFF. The J gene is TRBJ2-2, the V gene TRBV7-9, with a possible D match to TRBD1 (6 bases). Germline assignment: CDR1 SEHNR and CDR2 FQNEAQ (reference sequence). The CDR3 runs to 12 residues.

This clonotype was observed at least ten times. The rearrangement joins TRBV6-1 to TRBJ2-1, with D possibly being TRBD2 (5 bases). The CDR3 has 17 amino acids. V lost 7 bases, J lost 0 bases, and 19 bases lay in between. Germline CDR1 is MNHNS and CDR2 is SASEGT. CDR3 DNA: TGTGCCAGCAAGCGGAAGTGGCAGCACAGCTCCTACAATGAGCAGTTCTTC. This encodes CASKRKWQHSSYNEQFF.